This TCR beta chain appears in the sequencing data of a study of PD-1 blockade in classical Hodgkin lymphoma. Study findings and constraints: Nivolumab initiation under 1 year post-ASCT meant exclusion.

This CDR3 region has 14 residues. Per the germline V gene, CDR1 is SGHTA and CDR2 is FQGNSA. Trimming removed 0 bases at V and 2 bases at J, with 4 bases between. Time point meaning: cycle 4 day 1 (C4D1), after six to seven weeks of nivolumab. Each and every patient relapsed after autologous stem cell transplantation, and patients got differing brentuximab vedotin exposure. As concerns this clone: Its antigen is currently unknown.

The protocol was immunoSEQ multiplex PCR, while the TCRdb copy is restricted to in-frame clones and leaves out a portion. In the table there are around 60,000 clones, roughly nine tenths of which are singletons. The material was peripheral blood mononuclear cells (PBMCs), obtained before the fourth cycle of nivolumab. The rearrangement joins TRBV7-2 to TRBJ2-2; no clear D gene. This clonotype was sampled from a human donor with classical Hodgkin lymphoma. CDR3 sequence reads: CASSLARNTGELFF. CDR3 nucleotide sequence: TGTGCCAGCAGCTTAGCCCGCAACACCGGGGAGCTGTTTTTT.